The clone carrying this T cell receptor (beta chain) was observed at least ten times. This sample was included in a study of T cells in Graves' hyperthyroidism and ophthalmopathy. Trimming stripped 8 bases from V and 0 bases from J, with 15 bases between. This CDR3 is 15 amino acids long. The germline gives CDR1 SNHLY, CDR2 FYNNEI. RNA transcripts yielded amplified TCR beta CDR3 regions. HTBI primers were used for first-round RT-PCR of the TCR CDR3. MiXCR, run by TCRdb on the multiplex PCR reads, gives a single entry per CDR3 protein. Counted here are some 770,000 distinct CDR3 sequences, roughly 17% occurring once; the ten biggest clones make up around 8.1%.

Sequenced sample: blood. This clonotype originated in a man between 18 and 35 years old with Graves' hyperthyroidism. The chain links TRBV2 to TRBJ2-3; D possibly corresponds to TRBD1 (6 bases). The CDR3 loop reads CASGGTSTSTDTQYF. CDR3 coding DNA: TGTGCCAGCGGTGGGACATCCACTAGCACAGATACGCAGTATTTT.